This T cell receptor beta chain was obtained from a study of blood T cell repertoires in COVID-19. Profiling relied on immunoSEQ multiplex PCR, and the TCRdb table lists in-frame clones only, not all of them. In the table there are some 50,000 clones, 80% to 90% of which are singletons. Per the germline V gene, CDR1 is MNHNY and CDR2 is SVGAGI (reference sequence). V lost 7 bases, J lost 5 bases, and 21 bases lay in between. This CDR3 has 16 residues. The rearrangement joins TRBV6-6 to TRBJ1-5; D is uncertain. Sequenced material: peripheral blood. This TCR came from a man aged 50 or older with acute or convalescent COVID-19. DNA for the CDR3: TGTGCCAGCATTCCTGGAGGAGGAGACGGCCATCAGCCCCAGCATTTT. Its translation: CASIPGGGDGHQPQHF.